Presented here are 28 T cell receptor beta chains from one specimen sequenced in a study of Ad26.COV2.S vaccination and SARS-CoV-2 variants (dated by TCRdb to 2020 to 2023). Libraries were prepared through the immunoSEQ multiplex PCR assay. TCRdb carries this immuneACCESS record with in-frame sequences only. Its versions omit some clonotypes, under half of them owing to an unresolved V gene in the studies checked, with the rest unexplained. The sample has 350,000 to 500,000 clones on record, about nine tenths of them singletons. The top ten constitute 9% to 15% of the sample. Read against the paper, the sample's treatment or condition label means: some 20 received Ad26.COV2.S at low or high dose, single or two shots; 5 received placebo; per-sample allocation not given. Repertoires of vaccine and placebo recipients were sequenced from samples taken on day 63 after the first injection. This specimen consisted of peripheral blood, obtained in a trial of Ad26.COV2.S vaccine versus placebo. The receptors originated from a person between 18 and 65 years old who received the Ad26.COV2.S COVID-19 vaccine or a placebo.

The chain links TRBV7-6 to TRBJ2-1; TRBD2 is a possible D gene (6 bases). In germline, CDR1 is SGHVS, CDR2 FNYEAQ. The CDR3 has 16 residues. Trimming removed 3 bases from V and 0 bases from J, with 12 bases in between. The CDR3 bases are TGTGCCAGCAGCTTCCTAGCGCAGAGCTCCTACAATGAGCAGTTCTTC. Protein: CASSFLAQSSYNEQFF.

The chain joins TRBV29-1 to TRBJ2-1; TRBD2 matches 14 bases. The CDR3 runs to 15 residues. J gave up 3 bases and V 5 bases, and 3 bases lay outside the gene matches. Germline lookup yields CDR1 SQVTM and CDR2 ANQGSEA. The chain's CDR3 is CSVTGTSGSYNEQFF. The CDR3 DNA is TGCAGCGTTACCGGGACTAGCGGGAGCTACAATGAGCAGTTCTTC.

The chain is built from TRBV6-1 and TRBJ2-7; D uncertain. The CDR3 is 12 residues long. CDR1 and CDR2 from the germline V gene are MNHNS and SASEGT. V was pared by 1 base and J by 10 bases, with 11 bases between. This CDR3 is CASSEVTAAQYF. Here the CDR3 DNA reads TGTGCCAGCAGTGAAGTTACGGCGGCACAGTACTTC.

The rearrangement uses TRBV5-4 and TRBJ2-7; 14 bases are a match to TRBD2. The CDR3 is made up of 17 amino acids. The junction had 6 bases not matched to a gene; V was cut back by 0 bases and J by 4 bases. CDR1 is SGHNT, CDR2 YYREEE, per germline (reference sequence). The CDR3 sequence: CASSLGGLAGVKYEQYF. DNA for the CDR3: TGTGCCAGCAGCTTGGGGGGACTAGCGGGAGTCAAGTACGAGCAGTACTTC.

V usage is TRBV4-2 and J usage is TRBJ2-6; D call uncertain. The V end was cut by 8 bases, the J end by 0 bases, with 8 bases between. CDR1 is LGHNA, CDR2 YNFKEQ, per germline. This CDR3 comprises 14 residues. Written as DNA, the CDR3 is TGTGCCAGCGGAGTTGTCTCTGGGGCCAACGTCCTGACTTTC. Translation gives CASGVVSGANVLTF.

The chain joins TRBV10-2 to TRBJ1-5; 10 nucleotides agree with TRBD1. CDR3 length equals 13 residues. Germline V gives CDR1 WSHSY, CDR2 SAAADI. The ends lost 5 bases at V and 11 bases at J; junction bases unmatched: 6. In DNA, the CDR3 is TGCGCCAGCAGTAGCGACAGGGGGCAGGCCCAGCATTTT. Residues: CASSSDRGQAQHF.

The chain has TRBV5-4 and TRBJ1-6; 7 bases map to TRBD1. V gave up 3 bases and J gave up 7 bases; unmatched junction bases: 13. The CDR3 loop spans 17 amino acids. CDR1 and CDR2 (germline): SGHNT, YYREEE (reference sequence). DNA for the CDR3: TGTGCCAGCAGCTCCTTGGGGACAGACCCCTTGAATTCACCCCTCCACTTT. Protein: CASSSLGTDPLNSPLHF.

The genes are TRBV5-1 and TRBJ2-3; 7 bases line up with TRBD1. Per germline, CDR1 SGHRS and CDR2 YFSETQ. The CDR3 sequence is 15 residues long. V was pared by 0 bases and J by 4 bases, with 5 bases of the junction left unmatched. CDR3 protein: CASSLAVGGADTQYF. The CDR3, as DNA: TGCGCCAGCAGCTTGGCCGTAGGGGGCGCAGATACGCAGTATTTT.

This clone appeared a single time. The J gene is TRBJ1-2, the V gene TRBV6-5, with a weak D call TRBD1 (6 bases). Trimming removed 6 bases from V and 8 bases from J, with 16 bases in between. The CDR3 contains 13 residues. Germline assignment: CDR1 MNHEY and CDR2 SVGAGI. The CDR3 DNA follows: TGTGCCAGCAGCCGGGACAAAGAGAACGGCTACACCTTC. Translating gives CASSRDKENGYTF.

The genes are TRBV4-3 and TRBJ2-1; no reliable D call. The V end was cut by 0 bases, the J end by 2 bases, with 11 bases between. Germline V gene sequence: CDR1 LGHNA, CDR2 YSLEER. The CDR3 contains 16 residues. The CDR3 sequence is CASSQDRQRAYNEQFF. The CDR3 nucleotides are TGCGCCAGCAGCCAAGATCGGCAGCGAGCCTACAATGAGCAGTTCTTC.

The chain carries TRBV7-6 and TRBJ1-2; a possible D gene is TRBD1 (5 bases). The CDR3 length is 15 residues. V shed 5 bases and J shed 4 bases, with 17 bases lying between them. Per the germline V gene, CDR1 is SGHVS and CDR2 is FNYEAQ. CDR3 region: CASSHLGTSGYGYTF. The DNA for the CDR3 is TGTGCCAGCAGCCACCTTGGGACTTCGGGCTATGGCTACACCTTC.

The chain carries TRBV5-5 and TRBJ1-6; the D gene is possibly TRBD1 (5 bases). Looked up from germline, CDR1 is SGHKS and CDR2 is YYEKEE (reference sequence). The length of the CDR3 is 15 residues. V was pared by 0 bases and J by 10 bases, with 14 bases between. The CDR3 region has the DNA TGTGCCAGCAGCTTGGACCGGGGGGTAAGGTCACCCCTCCACTTT. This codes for CASSLDRGVRSPLHF.

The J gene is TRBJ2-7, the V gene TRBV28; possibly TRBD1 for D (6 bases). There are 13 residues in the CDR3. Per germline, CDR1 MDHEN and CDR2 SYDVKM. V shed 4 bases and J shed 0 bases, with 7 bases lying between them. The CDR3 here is CASSWDTSYEQYF. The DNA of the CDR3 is TGTGCCAGCAGTTGGGACACCTCCTACGAGCAGTACTTC.

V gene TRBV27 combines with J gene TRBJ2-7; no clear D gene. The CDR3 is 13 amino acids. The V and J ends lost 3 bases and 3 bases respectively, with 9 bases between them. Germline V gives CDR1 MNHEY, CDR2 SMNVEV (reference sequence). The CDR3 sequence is CASSFTAFYEQYF. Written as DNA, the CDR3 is TGTGCCAGCAGTTTCACGGCCTTCTACGAGCAGTACTTC.

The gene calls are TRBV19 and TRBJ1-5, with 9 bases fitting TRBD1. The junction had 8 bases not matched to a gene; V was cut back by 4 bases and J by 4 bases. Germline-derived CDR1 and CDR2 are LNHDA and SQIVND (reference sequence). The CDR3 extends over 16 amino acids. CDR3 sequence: CASSSVRDRDNQPQHF. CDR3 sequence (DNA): TGTGCCAGTAGTAGCGTCCGGGACAGGGATAATCAGCCCCAGCATTTT.

CDR3 sequence reads: CASSLRGVSTDTQYF. For the CDR3, the DNA is TGCGCCAGCAGCTTGCGAGGGGTTAGCACAGATACGCAGTATTTT. V usage is TRBV5-1 and J usage is TRBJ2-3; possibly TRBD1 or TRBD2 for D (5 bases each). CDR3 length equals 15 residues. Trimming stripped 1 base from V and 0 bases from J, with 9 bases between. From germline, CDR1 is SGHRS and CDR2 YFSETQ.

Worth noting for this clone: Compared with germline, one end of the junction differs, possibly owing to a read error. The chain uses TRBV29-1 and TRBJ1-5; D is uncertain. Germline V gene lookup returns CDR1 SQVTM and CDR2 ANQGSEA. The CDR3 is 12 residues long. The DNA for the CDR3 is TGCAGCGTTCAAGATTTCAATCAGCCCCAGCATTTT. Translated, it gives CSVQDFNQPQHF.

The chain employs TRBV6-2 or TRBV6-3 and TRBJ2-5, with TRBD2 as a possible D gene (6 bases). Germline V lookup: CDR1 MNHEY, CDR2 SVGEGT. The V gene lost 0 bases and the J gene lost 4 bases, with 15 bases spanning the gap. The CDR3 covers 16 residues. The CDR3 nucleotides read TGTGCCAGCAGTTACTCGTATCTGCGGGATCGAGAGACCCAGTACTTC. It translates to CASSYSYLRDRETQYF.

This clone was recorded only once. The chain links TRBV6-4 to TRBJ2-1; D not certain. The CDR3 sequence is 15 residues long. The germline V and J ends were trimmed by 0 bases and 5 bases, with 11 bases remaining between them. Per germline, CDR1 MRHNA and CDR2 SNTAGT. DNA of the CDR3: TGTGCCAGCAGTGACTCCGGCCAAGGTCACAATGAGCAGTTCTTC. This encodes CASSDSGQGHNEQFF.

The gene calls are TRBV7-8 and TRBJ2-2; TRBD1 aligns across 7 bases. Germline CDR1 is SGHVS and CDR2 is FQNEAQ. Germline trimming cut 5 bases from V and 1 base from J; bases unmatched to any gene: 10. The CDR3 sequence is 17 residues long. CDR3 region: CASSSSRNRGNTGELFF. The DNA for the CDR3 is TGTGCCAGCAGCAGTAGCCGGAACAGGGGGAACACCGGGGAGCTGTTTTTT.

CDR3 sequence reads: CASSVQGFRDTQYF. In nucleotides, the CDR3 is TGTGCCAGCAGCGTACAGGGGTTCCGGGATACGCAGTATTTT. The V gene is TRBV7-8, the J gene TRBJ2-3, with 7 bases matching TRBD1. The CDR3 runs to 14 residues. V gave up 5 bases and J gave up 6 bases; unmatched junction bases: 8. Germline V gene data show CDR1 as SGHVS and CDR2 as FQNEAQ.

The CDR3 coding sequence is TGTGCCAGCAGCTTAGTAGTTTTCGACACCGGGGAGCTGTTTTTT. It codes for CASSLVVFDTGELFF. V and J are TRBV11-2 and TRBJ2-2; D not certain. Trimming removed 1 base from V and 3 bases from J, with 9 bases in between. This CDR3 is built from 15 residues. The germline V gene has CDR1 SGHAT and CDR2 FQNNGV.

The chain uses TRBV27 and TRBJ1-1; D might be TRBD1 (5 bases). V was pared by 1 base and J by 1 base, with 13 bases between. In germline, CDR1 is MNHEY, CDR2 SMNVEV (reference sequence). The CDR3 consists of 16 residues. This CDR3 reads CASSLLGQGPNTEAFF. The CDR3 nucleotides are TGTGCCAGCAGTTTATTGGGGCAGGGCCCGAACACTGAAGCTTTCTTT.

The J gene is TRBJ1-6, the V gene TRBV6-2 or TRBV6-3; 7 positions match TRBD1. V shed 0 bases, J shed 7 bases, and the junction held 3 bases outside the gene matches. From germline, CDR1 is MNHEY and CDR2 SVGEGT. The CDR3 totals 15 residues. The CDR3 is CASSYSRDRNSPLHF. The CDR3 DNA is TGTGCCAGCAGTTACTCACGGGACAGAAATTCACCCCTCCACTTT.

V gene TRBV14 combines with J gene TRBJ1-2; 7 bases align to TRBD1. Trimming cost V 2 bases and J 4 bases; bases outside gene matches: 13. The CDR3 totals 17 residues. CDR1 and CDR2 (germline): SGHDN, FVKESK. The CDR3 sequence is CASSQLGETGLAYGYTF. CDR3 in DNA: TGTGCCAGCAGCCAACTAGGCGAGACAGGGTTGGCCTATGGCTACACCTTC.

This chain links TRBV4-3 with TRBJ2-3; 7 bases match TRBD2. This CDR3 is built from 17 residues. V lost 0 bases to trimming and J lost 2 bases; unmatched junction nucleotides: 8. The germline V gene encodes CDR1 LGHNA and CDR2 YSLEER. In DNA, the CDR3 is TGCGCCAGCAGCCAAGATGGGCCTAGCGGCTACACAGATACGCAGTATTTT. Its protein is CASSQDGPSGYTDTQYF.

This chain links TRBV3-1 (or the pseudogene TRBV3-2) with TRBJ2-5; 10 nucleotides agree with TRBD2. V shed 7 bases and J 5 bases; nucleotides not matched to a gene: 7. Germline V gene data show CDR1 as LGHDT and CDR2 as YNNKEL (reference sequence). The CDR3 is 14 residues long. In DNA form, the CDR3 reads TGTGCCAGCACAAAAGCGGGAGGGTTTGAGACCCAGTACTTC. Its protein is CASTKAGGFETQYF.

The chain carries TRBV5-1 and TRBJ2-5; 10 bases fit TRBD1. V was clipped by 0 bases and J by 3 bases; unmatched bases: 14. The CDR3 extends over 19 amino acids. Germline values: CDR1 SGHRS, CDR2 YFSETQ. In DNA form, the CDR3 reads TGCGCCAGCAGCTTGGTGTTGACAGGGGGCGCTTCCGCCGAAGAGACCCAGTACTTC. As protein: CASSLVLTGGASAEETQYF.